This T cell receptor (beta chain) was identified during a study of cytomegalovirus exposure and HLA in healthy donors. PCR employed 60 Vbeta and 13 Jbeta primers. Using immunoSEQ multiplex PCR, the repertoire was profiled, and TCRdb retains in-frame clones only, with some absent. The sample contains 85,000 to 100,000 clones, roughly 86% of which appear only once. Overall study results and limits: Association with HLA alleles at 0.05 false discovery rate was found for 16,951 TCR beta sequences in a later analysis.

Regarding this clone: Its matching antigen is unknown.

The specimen sequenced was PBMCs. This receptor was taken from a man aged 25-45 years in good health and CMV-seropositive.

CDR3 amino acids: CASWVLAGGGSYEQYF. The CDR3 DNA sequence: TGTGCCAGCTGGGTATTAGCGGGAGGGGGGTCCTACGAGCAGTACTTC. V gene TRBV2 combines with J gene TRBJ2-7; TRBD2 agrees at 11 bases. The V gene's germline CDR1 is SNHLY and CDR2 FYNNEI. CDR3 length: 16 amino acids. Losses at the gene ends were 8 bases for V and 1 base for J; bases not matched to a gene: 10.